The clone carrying this T cell receptor beta chain was recorded only once. No antigen is known for it. This table comes from immunoSEQ multiplex PCR, and its TCRdb copy is limited to in-frame clones, with some not included. The sample has fewer than 1.8 million clones, just under 99% seen once. The data stem from a study of shared clonotypes between healthy human individuals. Overall study results and limits: Unshared clonotypes carried lower generation probabilities than those common to all four donors. Tissues were not sampled, only blood, and their repertoires likely differ.

Germline V CDR1 and CDR2: SGHRS, YFSETQ. J was trimmed by 7 bases and V by 0 bases; bases with no gene match: 4. This CDR3 contains 15 residues. The rearrangement uses TRBV5-1 and TRBJ1-5, with TRBD1 identical over 10 bases. The sequencing input was naive CD4+ T cells sorted from blood. The sample's subset: CD45RA+ positively selected. This TCR derives from a man aged 25-40 years in good health. The DNA for the CDR3 is TGCGCCAGCAGCTTGGGGGACAGGGGAGAGCAGCCCCAGCATTTT. Translated: CASSLGDRGEQPQHF.